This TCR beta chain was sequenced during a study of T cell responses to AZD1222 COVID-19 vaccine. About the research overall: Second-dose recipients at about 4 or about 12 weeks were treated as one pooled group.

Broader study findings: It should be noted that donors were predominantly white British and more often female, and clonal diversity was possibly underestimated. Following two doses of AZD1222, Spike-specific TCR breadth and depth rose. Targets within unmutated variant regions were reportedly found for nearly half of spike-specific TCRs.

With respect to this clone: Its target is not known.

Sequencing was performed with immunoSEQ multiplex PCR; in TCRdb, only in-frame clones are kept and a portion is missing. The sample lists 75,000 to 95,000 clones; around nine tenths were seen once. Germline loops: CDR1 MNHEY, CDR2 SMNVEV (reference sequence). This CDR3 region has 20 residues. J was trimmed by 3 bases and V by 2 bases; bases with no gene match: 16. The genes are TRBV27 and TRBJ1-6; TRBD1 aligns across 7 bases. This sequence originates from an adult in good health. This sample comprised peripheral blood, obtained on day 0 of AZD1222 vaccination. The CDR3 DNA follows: TGTGCCAGCAGTTTAGAACCCCCTCAAGACAGGGCGGGCTATAATTCACCCCTCCACTTT. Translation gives CASSLEPPQDRAGYNSPLHF.